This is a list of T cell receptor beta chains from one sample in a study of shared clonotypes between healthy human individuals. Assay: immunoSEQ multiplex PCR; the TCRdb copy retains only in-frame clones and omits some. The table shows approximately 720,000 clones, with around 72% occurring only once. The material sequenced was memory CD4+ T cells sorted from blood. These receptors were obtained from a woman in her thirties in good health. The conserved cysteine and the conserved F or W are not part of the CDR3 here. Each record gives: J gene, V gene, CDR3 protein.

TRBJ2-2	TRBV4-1	ASSQRLAGVLAGELF
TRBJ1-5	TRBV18	ASSPGNQPQH
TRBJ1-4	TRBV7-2	ASSFPGEKLF
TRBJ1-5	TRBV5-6	ASRKFGSNQPQH
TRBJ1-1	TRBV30	AWSRQWGNTEAF
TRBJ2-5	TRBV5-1	ASSSGLAQETQY
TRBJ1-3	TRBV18	ASFGEKSGNTIY
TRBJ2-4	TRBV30	ASTTTNIQY
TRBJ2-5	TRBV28	ASSLLASGRQEETQY
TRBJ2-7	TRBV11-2	ASSPSSGSSYEQY
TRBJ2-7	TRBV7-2	ASSLGREGYEQY
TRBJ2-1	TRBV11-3	ASSAEEPGEQF
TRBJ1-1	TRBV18	ASSPVRGWRTEAF
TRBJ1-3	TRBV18	ASSPDSTGNTIY
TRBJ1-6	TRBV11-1	ASRSGGQGWNSPLH
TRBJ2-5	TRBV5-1	ASKPEVGTIKGETQY
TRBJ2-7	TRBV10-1	AITGLAGGLDEQY
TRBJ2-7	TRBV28	ASSPTLAGASYEQY
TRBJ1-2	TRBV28	ASSLTLYGYT
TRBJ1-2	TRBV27	ASPDRGDGYT
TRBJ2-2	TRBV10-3	AISDQAHRGLF
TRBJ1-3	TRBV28	ASNLSGNTIY